Sequencing of this T cell receptor beta chain was carried out in a study of control samples from healthy donors and cancer patients. Sequencing was performed with immunoSEQ multiplex PCR; in TCRdb, only in-frame clones are kept and a portion is missing. The repertoire has about 110,000 clones, 75% to 90% of them found once; the top ten carry roughly 15%. V was trimmed by 1 base and J by 5 bases, leaving 9 bases between them. Germline V gene sequence: CDR1 SGHRS, CDR2 YFSETQ. The CDR3 extends over 13 amino acids. This clone turned up a few times. The sequence derives from a woman in her forties or fifties in good health. Input material: blood. The chain carries TRBV5-1 and TRBJ1-1; tentative D call: TRBD1 (6 bases). The CDR3 loop is CASSLKGVTEAFF. The CDR3 DNA is TGCGCCAGCAGCTTGAAGGGGGTTACTGAAGCTTTCTTT.